These T cell receptor beta chains were read from a single sample in a study of cytomegalovirus exposure and HLA in healthy donors. Here immunoSEQ multiplex PCR was the method, and the copy in TCRdb shows in-frame clones only, minus some. Of 55,000 to 70,000 clones in the sample, 78% are singletons; the top ten hold about 8%. The sample taken for sequencing was PBMCs. Receptors were obtained from a man between 18 and 35 years old in good health and CMV-seropositive. CDR3s leave out the opening cysteine and the closing phenylalanine or tryptophan. Part of the rows lack a size; the others show once, few, many or a class for expanded clones.

CDR3 length: 14; clone size: .; V gene: TRBV5-1; CDR3 protein: ASSPGQGRVNTEAF
CDR3 length: 12; clone size: .; V gene: TRBV10-3; CDR3 protein: AISDSGVGETQY
CDR3 length: 12; clone size: .; V gene: TRBV6-1; CDR3 protein: ASSNRDRPSEAF
CDR3 length: 11; clone size: few; V gene: TRBV12-5; CDR3 protein: ASAPRNTDTQY
CDR3 length: 11; clone size: .; V gene: TRBV5-1; CDR3 protein: ASTRQENTEAF
CDR3 length: 13; clone size: .; V gene: TRBV30; CDR3 protein: AWGSPTAGEDEQY
CDR3 length: 11; clone size: few; V gene: TRBV14; CDR3 protein: ASSHPGARGYT
CDR3 length: 9; clone size: .; V gene: TRBV5-1; CDR3 protein: ASSSQETQY
CDR3 length: 11; clone size: few; V gene: TRBV27; CDR3 protein: ASSLGGTSRAV
CDR3 length: 12; clone size: .; V gene: TRBV5-1; CDR3 protein: ASSLGQTNTEAF
CDR3 length: 15; clone size: .; V gene: TRBV13; CDR3 protein: ASSPPRGTINDETQY
CDR3 length: 16; clone size: once; V gene: TRBV4-1; CDR3 protein: ASSRGLVVAGFEDTQY
CDR3 length: 11; clone size: .; V gene: TRBV7-2; CDR3 protein: ASSIGINQPQH
CDR3 length: 12; clone size: .; V gene: TRBV2; CDR3 protein: ASSATGTGNGYT
CDR3 length: 12; clone size: .; V gene: TRBV11-3; CDR3 protein: ASSPGQGSTEAF
CDR3 length: 12; clone size: .; V gene: TRBV7-9; CDR3 protein: ASSQTGDNQPQH
CDR3 length: 13; clone size: .; V gene: TRBV30; CDR3 protein: AWTSSLDRGETQY
CDR3 length: 13; clone size: .; V gene: TRBV6-5; CDR3 protein: ASTMTLASGNEQF
CDR3 length: 13; clone size: .; V gene: TRBV28; CDR3 protein: ASITGGSGANVLT
CDR3 length: 11; clone size: .; V gene: TRBV19; CDR3 protein: ASSLTGADTQY
CDR3 length: 13; clone size: .; V gene: TRBV2; CDR3 protein: ASSLQGAYQETQY
CDR3 length: 11; clone size: few; V gene: TRBV6-5; CDR3 protein: ASRGDNGFEAF
CDR3 length: 15; clone size: .; V gene: TRBV1; CDR3 protein: TSSQPGRESGANVLT
CDR3 length: 11; clone size: .; V gene: TRBV7-9; CDR3 protein: ASSYQGFTEAF
CDR3 length: 12; clone size: few; V gene: TRBV30; CDR3 protein: AWDAGAGNQPQH
CDR3 length: 13; clone size: .; V gene: TRBV6-6; CDR3 protein: ASSWTGGLGDTQY
CDR3 length: 15; clone size: .; V gene: TRBV7-6; CDR3 protein: ASSLDSGGAGDNEQF
CDR3 length: 13; clone size: .; V gene: TRBV4-1; CDR3 protein: ASSHLQGSNEKLF
CDR3 length: 9; clone size: .; V gene: TRBV6-5; CDR3 protein: ASSWGVGYT
CDR3 length: 13; clone size: .; V gene: TRBV10-2; CDR3 protein: ASSDRSGGYNEQF
CDR3 length: 14; clone size: .; V gene: TRBV7-2; CDR3 protein: ASSLGPGADGILGY
CDR3 length: 12; clone size: few; V gene: TRBV29-1; CDR3 protein: SVEGRGSYNEQF
CDR3 length: 11; clone size: .; V gene: TRBV29-1; CDR3 protein: SVGDSLNTEAF
CDR3 length: 14; clone size: few; V gene: TRBV4-1; CDR3 protein: ASSQDPVGGARGYT
CDR3 length: 9; clone size: .; V gene: TRBV29-1; CDR3 protein: SVEVGVGYT
CDR3 length: 11; clone size: few; V gene: TRBV6-1; CDR3 protein: ASPTGSYYEQY
CDR3 length: 10; clone size: .; V gene: TRBV29-1; CDR3 protein: SVFGLGDGYT
CDR3 length: 14; clone size: .; V gene: TRBV7-8; CDR3 protein: ASSLAVRAGRDTQY
CDR3 length: 11; clone size: .; V gene: TRBV28; CDR3 protein: ASSLSGQETQY
CDR3 length: 15; clone size: .; V gene: TRBV7-8; CDR3 protein: ASSDPTGTGDYNEQF
CDR3 length: 11; clone size: .; V gene: TRBV30; CDR3 protein: AWSVSGGNTIY